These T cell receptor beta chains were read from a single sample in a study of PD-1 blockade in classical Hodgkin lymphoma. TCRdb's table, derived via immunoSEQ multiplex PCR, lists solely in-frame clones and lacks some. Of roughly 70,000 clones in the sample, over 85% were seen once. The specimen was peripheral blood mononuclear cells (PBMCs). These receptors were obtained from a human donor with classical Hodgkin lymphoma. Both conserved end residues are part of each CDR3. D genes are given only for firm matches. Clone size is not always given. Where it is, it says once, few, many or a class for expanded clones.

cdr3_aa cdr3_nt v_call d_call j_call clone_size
CASSQGLAGGEQFF TGCGCCAGCAGCCAAGGACTAGCGGGAGGTGAGCAGTTCTTC TRBV4-1 TRBD2 TRBJ2-1 .
CASSFRPGQGYSYEQYF TGTGCCAGCAGCTTTCGCCCGGGACAGGGGTATTCCTACGAGCAGTACTTC TRBV11-2 TRBD1 TRBJ2-7 .
CASSPGGVENTEAFF TGTGCCAGCTCACCAGGCGGGGTAGAAAACACTGAAGCTTTCTTT TRBV18 . TRBJ1-1 .
CASSDVRGGETQYF TGCGCCAGCAGCGACGTGAGGGGAGGAGAGACCCAGTACTTC TRBV5-1 . TRBJ2-5 .
CASSLGYEQYF TGTGCCAGCAGTCTGGGCTACGAGCAGTACTTC TRBV6-1 . TRBJ2-7 .
CASRPRTYEQYF TGTGCCAGCAGACCCCGGACCTACGAGCAGTACTTC TRBV6-1 . TRBJ2-7 .
CASSLAGGDEAFF TGCGCCAGCAGCTTGGCCGGCGGAGACGAAGCTTTCTTT TRBV5-1 . TRBJ1-1 once
CASSGVRGANVLTF TGTGCCAGCAGTGGGGTCCGGGGGGCCAACGTCCTGACTTTC TRBV2 . TRBJ2-6 .
CASRRGAWTEAFF TGTGCCAGCCGGAGGGGGGCATGGACTGAAGCTTTCTTT TRBV6-5 . TRBJ1-1 .
CASSLEYSNQPQHF TGTGCCAGCAGCTTGGAGTATAGCAATCAGCCCCAGCATTTT TRBV5-5 . TRBJ1-5 .
CASSSLQGPTDTQYF TGTGCCAGCAGCTCGCTACAGGGTCCAACAGATACGCAGTATTTT TRBV5-4 . TRBJ2-3 .
CASSLTPGTGGDYEQYF TGTGCCAGCAGCTTGACCCCCGGGACAGGGGGGGATTACGAGCAGTACTTC TRBV5-4 TRBD1 TRBJ2-7 .
CASSDRGIGNEKLFF TGTGCCAGCAGTGATCGAGGGATCGGTAATGAAAAACTGTTTTTT TRBV25-1 . TRBJ1-4 .
CASSPGPPNTEAFF TGTGCCAGCAGCCCAGGACCCCCGAACACTGAAGCTTTCTTT TRBV11-2 . TRBJ1-1 .
CASSPGGGNHEQYF TGTGCCAGCAGCCCAGGAGGGGGGAACCACGAGCAGTACTTC TRBV11-3 . TRBJ2-7 .
CASSPTWVTPEAFF TGTGCCAGCAGCCCTACGTGGGTAACTCCTGAAGCTTTCTTT TRBV9 . TRBJ1-1 .
CASMEEGTQYF TGTGCCAGCATGGAGGAAGGTACGCAGTATTTT TRBV6-1 . TRBJ2-3 .
CASGQDGNTIYF TGTGCCAGCGGCCAGGACGGAAACACCATATATTTT TRBV2 . TRBJ1-3 many
CSVVGLYTEAFF TGCAGCGTTGTAGGGCTCTACACTGAAGCTTTCTTT TRBV29-1 . TRBJ1-1 .
CASWSSGTYAGELFF TGTGCCAGCTGGTCCTCGGGGACCTACGCCGGGGAGCTGTTTTTT TRBV19 . TRBJ2-2 .
CASSPGRSSYNEQFF TGTGCCAGCTCACCAGGTAGGAGCTCCTACAATGAGCAGTTCTTC TRBV18 . TRBJ2-1 .
CASSVSLGLGGANVLTF TGTGCCAGCAGCGTAAGTCTGGGGCTCGGTGGGGCCAACGTCCTGACTTTC TRBV9 . TRBJ2-6 .
CASSHRANTEAFF TGTGCCAGTAGCCACAGGGCGAACACTGAAGCTTTCTTT TRBV19 . TRBJ1-1 .
CAISELLGDTIYF TGTGCCATCAGTGAGCTCTTGGGAGACACCATATATTTT TRBV10-3 . TRBJ1-3 .
CASSVARGGANVLTF TGTGCCAGCAGCGTAGCGCGAGGTGGGGCCAACGTCCTGACTTTC TRBV9 . TRBJ2-6 .
CATSDRVNSPLHF TGTGCCACCTCGGACAGGGTTAATTCACCCCTCCACTTT TRBV7-8 TRBD1 TRBJ1-6 .
CASSPSWAYEQYF TGTGCCAGCAGCCCGTCTTGGGCCTACGAGCAGTACTTC TRBV14 . TRBJ2-7 .
CASSPYGGGPSYEQYF TGTGCCAGCTCACCATACGGCGGGGGGCCTTCGTACGAGCAGTACTTC TRBV18 TRBD2 TRBJ2-7 .
CSFQDSSSEQYF TGCAGCTTTCAGGACTCTTCGTCCGAGCAGTACTTC TRBV29-1 . TRBJ2-7 few
CASSPRRGGPRTGELFF TGTGCCAGCAGCCCCCGAAGGGGGGGTCCACGCACCGGGGAGCTGTTTTTT TRBV9 . TRBJ2-2 .
CSVGQGAGGYGYTF TGCAGCGTTGGACAGGGGGCGGGTGGGTATGGCTACACCTTC TRBV29-1 TRBD1 TRBJ1-2 .
CASTHGGIQGGELFF TGTGCCAGCACCCACGGAGGCATCCAAGGCGGGGAGCTGTTTTTT TRBV6-5 . TRBJ2-2 .
CASSLSVHQGYEQYF TGTGCCAGCAGTTTATCGGTCCATCAGGGCTACGAGCAGTACTTC TRBV27 . TRBJ2-7 .
CASSSSAGVTGELFF TGTGCCAGCAGCTCGTCAGCGGGAGTCACCGGGGAGCTGTTTTTT TRBV5-5 TRBD2 TRBJ2-2 .
CASRDRVAEAFF TGTGCCAGCAGGGACAGGGTCGCTGAAGCTTTCTTT TRBV2 TRBD1 TRBJ1-1 .
CASSLDRSPLHF TGTGCCAGCAGTTTAGATCGGTCGCCCCTCCACTTT TRBV28 . TRBJ1-6 .
CAWTRRQGNTGELFF TGTGCCTGGACCAGGCGACAGGGAAACACCGGGGAGCTGTTTTTT TRBV30 TRBD1 TRBJ2-2 .
CASSRQVTNNEQFF TGTGCCAGCAGTAGACAGGTGACCAACAATGAGCAGTTCTTC TRBV9 . TRBJ2-1 few
CASSLEQGYEQYF TGCGCCAGCAGCTTGGAGCAGGGCTACGAGCAGTACTTC TRBV5-1 . TRBJ2-7 .
CASSLTTGFFYGYTF TGCGCCAGCAGCTTGACTACAGGGTTCTTCTATGGCTACACCTTC TRBV5-1 . TRBJ1-2 .
CASSLAGDGYNEQFF TGTGCCAGCTCCCTCGCGGGAGACGGCTACAATGAGCAGTTCTTC TRBV18 TRBD2 TRBJ2-1 once
CASSAPGGEYEQYF TGTGCCAGCAGTGCGCCCGGGGGGGAATACGAGCAGTACTTC TRBV6-5 TRBD2 TRBJ2-7 .
CASSTWTSGKETQYF TGTGCCAGTAGTACCTGGACTAGCGGGAAAGAGACCCAGTACTTC TRBV19 TRBD2 TRBJ2-5 .
CASSQEGLGMTFF TGCGCCAGCAGCCAAGAAGGGCTCGGTATGACTTTCTTT TRBV4-3 . TRBJ1-1 .
CASSVGVGGNTGELFF TGTGCCAGCAGCGTAGGGGTCGGGGGGAACACCGGGGAGCTGTTTTTT TRBV9 . TRBJ2-2 .
CASGPPAQGNEKLFF TGTGCTAGTGGTCCCCCAGCGCAGGGAAATGAAAAACTGTTTTTT TRBV12-5 . TRBJ1-4 once
CASSWGSGGTWGQFF TGTGCCAGCAGTTGGGGTAGCGGGGGAACTTGGGGGCAGTTCTTC TRBV6-5 TRBD2 TRBJ2-1 once
CASSLLAGGKTQYF TGTGCCAGCAGTTTACTAGCGGGAGGGAAGACCCAGTACTTC TRBV28 TRBD2 TRBJ2-5 .
CASSRTGGASGELFF TGTGCCAGCAGCCGGACAGGGGGCGCGTCCGGGGAGCTGTTTTTT TRBV6-5 TRBD1 TRBJ2-2 .
CASRTAREQYF TGTGCCAGCAGGACTGCCCGCGAGCAGTACTTC TRBV11-2 . TRBJ2-7 .